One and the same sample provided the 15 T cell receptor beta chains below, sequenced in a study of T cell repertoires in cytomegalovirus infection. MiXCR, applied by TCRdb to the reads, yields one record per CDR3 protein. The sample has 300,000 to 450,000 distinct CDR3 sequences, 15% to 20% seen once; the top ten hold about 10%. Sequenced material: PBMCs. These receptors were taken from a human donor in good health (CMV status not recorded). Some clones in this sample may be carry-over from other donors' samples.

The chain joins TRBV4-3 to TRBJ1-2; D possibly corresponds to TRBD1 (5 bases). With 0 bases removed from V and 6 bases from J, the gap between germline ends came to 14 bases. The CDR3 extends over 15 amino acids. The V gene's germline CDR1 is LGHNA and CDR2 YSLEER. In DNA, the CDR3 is TGCGCCAGCAGCCAAGATTTCGGGGGAGTCGATGGCTACACCTTC. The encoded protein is CASSQDFGGVDGYTF.

CDR3 loop: CASSYPPRIWGLTFNSPLHF. As DNA, the CDR3 is TGTGCCAGCAGTTACCCCCCTAGGATTTGGGGGCTGACCTTTAATTCACCCCTCCACTTT. The rearrangement uses TRBV6-8 and TRBJ1-6, with a weak D call TRBD1 (6 bases). The CDR3 extends over 20 amino acids. V shed 2 bases and J shed 6 bases, with 26 bases lying between them. Germline V lookup: CDR1 MNHGY, CDR2 SAAAGT.

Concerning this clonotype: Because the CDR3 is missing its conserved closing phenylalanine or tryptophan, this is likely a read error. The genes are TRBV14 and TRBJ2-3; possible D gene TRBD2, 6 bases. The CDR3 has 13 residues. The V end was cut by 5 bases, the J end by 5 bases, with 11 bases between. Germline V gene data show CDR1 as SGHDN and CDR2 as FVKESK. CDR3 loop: CASSTGRGDTQYL. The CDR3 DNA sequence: TGTGCCAGCAGCACTGGGCGGGGAGATACGCAGTATCTT.

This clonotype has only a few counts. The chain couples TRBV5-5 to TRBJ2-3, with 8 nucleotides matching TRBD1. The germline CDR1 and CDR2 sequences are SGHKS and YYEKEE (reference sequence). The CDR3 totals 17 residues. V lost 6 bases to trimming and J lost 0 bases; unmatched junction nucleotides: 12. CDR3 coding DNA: TGTGCCAGCACCCTGCGGGCAGGGGGCCCTAGCACAGATACGCAGTATTTT. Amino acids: CASTLRAGGPSTDTQYF.

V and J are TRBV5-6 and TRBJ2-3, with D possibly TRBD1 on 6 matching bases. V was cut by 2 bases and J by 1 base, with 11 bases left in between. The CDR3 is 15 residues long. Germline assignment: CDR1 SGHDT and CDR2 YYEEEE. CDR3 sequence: CASSFVAGGTDTQYF. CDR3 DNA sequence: TGTGCCAGCAGCTTCGTGGCAGGGGGCACAGATACGCAGTATTTT.

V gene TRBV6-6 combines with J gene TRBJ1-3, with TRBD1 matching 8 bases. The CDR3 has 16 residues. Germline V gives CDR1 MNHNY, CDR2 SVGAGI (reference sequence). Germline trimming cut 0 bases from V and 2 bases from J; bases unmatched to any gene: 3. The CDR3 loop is CASSYSNRGAGNTIYF. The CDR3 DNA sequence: TGTGCCAGCAGTTACTCGAACAGGGGGGCTGGAAACACCATATATTTT.

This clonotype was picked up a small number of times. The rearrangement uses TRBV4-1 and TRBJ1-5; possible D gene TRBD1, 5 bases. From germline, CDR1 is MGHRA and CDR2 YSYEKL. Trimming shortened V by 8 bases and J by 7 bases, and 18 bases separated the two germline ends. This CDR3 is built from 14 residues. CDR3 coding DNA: TGCGCCAGCGGGGGGGAAAAGGGGCGCCAGCCCCAGCATTTT. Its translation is CASGGEKGRQPQHF.

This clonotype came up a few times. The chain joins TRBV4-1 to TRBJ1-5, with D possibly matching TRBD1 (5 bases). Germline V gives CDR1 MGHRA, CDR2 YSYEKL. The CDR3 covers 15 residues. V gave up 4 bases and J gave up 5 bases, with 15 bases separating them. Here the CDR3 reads CASSLGVIWDQPQHF. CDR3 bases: TGCGCCAGCAGCCTGGGGGTGATTTGGGATCAGCCCCAGCATTTT.

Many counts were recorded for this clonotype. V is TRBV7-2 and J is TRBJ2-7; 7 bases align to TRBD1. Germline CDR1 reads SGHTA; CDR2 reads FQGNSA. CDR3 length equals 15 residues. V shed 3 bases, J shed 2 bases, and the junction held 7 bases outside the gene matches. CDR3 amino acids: CASSFRSQGTYEQYF. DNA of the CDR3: TGTGCCAGCAGCTTCCGGTCACAGGGGACCTACGAGCAGTACTTC.

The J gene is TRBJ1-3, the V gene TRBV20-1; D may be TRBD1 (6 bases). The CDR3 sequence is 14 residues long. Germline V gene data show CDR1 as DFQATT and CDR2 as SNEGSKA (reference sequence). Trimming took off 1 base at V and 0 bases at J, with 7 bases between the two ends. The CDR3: CSARGDTSGNTIYF. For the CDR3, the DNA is TGCAGTGCTAGAGGGGACACCTCTGGAAACACCATATATTTT.

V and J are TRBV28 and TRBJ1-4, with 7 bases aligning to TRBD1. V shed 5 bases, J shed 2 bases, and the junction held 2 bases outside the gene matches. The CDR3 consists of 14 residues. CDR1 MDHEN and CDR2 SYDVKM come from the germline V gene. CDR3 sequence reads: CASSETGTNEKLFF. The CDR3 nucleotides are TGTGCCAGCAGTGAGACAGGGACTAATGAAAAACTGTTTTTT.

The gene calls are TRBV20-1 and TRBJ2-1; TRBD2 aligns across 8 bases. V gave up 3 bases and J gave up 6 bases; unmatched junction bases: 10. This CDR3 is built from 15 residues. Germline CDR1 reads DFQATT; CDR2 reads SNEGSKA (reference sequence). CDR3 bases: TGCAGTGCTAGCCGCCGGGAGGGTGGGGGCAATGAGCAGTTCTTC. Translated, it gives CSASRREGGGNEQFF.

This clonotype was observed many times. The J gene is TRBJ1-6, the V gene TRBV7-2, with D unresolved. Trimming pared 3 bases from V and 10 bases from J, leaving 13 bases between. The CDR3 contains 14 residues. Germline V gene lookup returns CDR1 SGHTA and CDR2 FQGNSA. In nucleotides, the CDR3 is TGTGCCAGCAGCTTTCGGCTGGAGAGGTCACCCCTCCACTTT. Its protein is CASSFRLERSPLHF.

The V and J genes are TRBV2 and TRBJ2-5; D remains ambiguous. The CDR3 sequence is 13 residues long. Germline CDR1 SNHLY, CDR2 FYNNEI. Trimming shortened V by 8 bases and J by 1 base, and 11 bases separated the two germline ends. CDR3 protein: CASCRRIQETQYF. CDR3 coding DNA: TGTGCCAGCTGCCGGCGGATCCAAGAGACCCAGTACTTC.

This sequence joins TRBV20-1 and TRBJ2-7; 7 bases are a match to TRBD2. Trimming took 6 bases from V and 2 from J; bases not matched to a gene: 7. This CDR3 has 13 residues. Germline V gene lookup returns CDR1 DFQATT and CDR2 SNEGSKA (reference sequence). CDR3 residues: CSAAGTMTYEQYF. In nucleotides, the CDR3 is TGCAGTGCCGCCGGGACTATGACCTACGAGCAGTACTTC.